Described below is a single T cell receptor beta chain sequence and its context. What it binds is not known. Quantitative 5'-RACE with molecular barcodes generated TCR beta libraries. TCRdb called the 5' RACE reads again in MiXCR, with one record for every CDR3 protein. Of approximately 250,000 distinct CDR3 sequences listed, roughly a quarter were seen once; the top ten hold around 0.58%. CDR3 size: 14 residues. Trimming took 3 bases from V and 5 from J; bases not matched to a gene: 4. Germline V gene data show CDR1 as DFQATT and CDR2 as SNEGSKA (reference sequence). The data are from a study of CD8 T cells in ankylosing spondylitis. Study-wide results and limits: A subset of motif variants has previously been described in the synovial fluid and blood of reactive arthritis. Clones tied to disease were said to be significantly enriched in matched ankylosing spondylitis synovial fluid. It appeared that ankylosing spondylitis blood was characterized by a TCR beta motif of several highly homologous variants.

The clonotype comes from a male donor with ankylosing spondylitis or in good health (not recorded which). V is TRBV20-1 and J is TRBJ2-2; TRBD2 matches at 9 bases. Sequencing was done on a sample of blood, either unsorted or a sorted T cell fraction (not recorded which). The CDR3 DNA reads as TGCAGTGCTAGGCGGACTAGCGAGACCGGGGAGCTGTTTTTT. It yields the protein CSARRTSETGELFF.